This TCR beta chain was obtained from a study of graft-versus-host responses after intestinal transplantation. On this clone itself: The antigen is undetermined.

Clones were read by immunoSEQ multiplex PCR, and TCRdb kept only the in-frame ones, dropping some. Seen here are fewer than 120,000 clones, about 93% observed once, and the top ten hold 0.45% to 0.65%. Germline values: CDR1 LNHDA, CDR2 SQIVND (reference sequence). V lost 1 base to trimming and J lost 6 bases, with 12 bases between them. The length of the CDR3 is 14 residues. The chain is built from TRBV19 and TRBJ2-5; perhaps D is TRBD1 or TRBD2 (6 bases each). The receptor comes from a human donor who received an intestinal transplant. Sequenced material: unstimulated CD8+ T cells sorted from spleen or lymph node cells, taken before intestinal transplant. Here the CDR3 reads CASSIGVGGQTQYF. As DNA, the CDR3 is TGTGCCAGTAGTATAGGGGTAGGGGGGCAGACCCAGTACTTC.